The TCR beta chain described here comes from a study of early T cells in non-severe SARS-CoV-2 infection. TCRdb re-analysed the 5' RACE reads in MiXCR, keeping a single row per CDR3 protein. Seen here are fewer than 130,000 distinct CDR3 sequences, around 12% observed once, and the top ten hold 3.5% to 4%. Trimming took 3 bases from V and 5 from J; bases not matched to a gene: 6. The CDR3 runs 15 residues. CDR1 SEHNR and CDR2 FQNEAQ come from the germline V gene (reference sequence). Study results and limitations: VDJdb-based annotation leaned toward anti-spike CD8 responses and missed private and CD4 specificities.

This clonotype has just a few counts. What it binds is not known. V usage is TRBV7-9 and J usage is TRBJ2-7, with 11 bases lining up with TRBD1. This TCR came from an adult who was a healthcare worker with PCR-confirmed SARS-CoV-2 infection or an uninfected control (not recorded which). Sequenced here: whole blood, sampled at baseline. This chain's CDR3 is CASSLGQGVGDEQYF. Here the CDR3 DNA reads TGTGCCAGCAGCTTGGGACAGGGGGTTGGTGACGAGCAGTACTTC.